This entry lists 32 T cell receptor beta chains sequenced from one sample in a study of regulatory and conventional T cells in RAG deficiency. Produced via immunoSEQ multiplex PCR; TCRdb's table is partial and in-frame only. This table holds approximately 330 clones, about nine tenths found once. The sorted regulatory T cells were CD4+, CD25-high and CD127-low, with genomic DNA sequenced. The specimen sequenced was Tregs sorted from blood. The receptors derive from a human donor with RAG deficiency presenting as severe combined immunodeficiency.

V and J are TRBV5-4 and TRBJ2-7; 11 nucleotides match TRBD1. V lost 4 bases, J lost 6 bases, and 3 bases stayed unmatched. Germline CDR1 SGHNT, CDR2 YYREEE (reference sequence). This CDR3 region has 13 residues. The CDR3 sequence: CASSLGTGGEQYF. The CDR3 DNA reads TGTGCCAGCAGCCTGGGGACAGGGGGCGAGCAGTACTTC. The entire variable domain, with the rest obtained from reference TRBV5-4 and TRBJ2-7, is as follows: ETGVTQSPTHLIKTRGQQVTLRCSSQSGHNTVSWYQQALGQGPQFIFQYYREEENGRGNFPPRFSGLQFPNYSSELNVNALELDDSALYLCASSLGTGGEQYFGPGTRLTVT.

The chain combines TRBV28 with TRBJ2-7, with D unclear. Trimming took off 4 bases at V and 3 bases at J, with 4 bases between the two ends. CDR1 is MDHEN, CDR2 SYDVKM, per germline. The CDR3 has 11 amino acids. Here the CDR3 reads CASSWGYEQYF. In nucleotides, the CDR3 is TGTGCCAGCAGTTGGGGCTACGAGCAGTACTTC.

V and J are TRBV9 and TRBJ1-2; D call uncertain. The CDR3 covers 12 residues. V lost 0 bases, J lost 4 bases, and 4 bases lay in between. The germline V gene encodes CDR1 SGDLS and CDR2 YYNGEE. DNA for the CDR3: TGTGCCAGCAGCGTAGGGGGCTATGGCTACACCTTC. Residues: CASSVGGYGYTF.

This chain connects TRBV7-2 to TRBJ2-1, with a weak D call TRBD1 (5 bases). CDR1 and CDR2 from the germline V gene are SGHTA and FQGNSA. CDR3 size: 14 residues. V dropped 1 base and J dropped 4 bases, with 8 bases sitting between them. CDR3 sequence (DNA): TGTGCCAGCAGCTTAGGGGGCCGATACAATGAGCAGTTCTTC. The encoded protein is CASSLGGRYNEQFF.

The chain joins TRBV28 to TRBJ1-5, with 9 bases fitting TRBD1. The CDR3 loop spans 15 amino acids. The ends lost 4 bases at V and 3 bases at J; junction bases unmatched: 4. The germline CDR1 and CDR2 sequences are MDHEN and SYDVKM. The CDR3 coding sequence is TGTGCCAGCAGTTGGGGACAGGGAGACAATCAGCCCCAGCATTTT. Translated, it gives CASSWGQGDNQPQHF.

The chain joins TRBV29-1 to TRBJ2-1, with TRBD1 matching over 9 bases. The CDR3 length is 15 residues. J gave up 8 bases and V 0 bases, and 8 bases lay outside the gene matches. In germline, CDR1 is SQVTM, CDR2 ANQGSEA. CDR3 amino acids: CSVEDQRGQGYEQFF. Here the CDR3 DNA reads TGCAGCGTTGAAGATCAACGGGGACAGGGCTATGAGCAGTTCTTC.

This chain links TRBV7-8 with TRBJ2-3; D uncertain. The CDR3 length is 13 residues. Trimming stripped 1 base from V and 0 bases from J, with 2 bases between. From germline, CDR1 is SGHVS and CDR2 FQNEAQ. The CDR3 reads CASSLDSTDTQYF. Written as DNA, the CDR3 is TGTGCCAGCAGCTTAGACAGCACAGATACGCAGTATTTT.

The genes are TRBV2 and TRBJ2-6; the D gene is possibly TRBD1 (5 bases). Between the trimmed V and J ends, which lost 3 bases and 5 bases, there was a span of 23 bases. CDR1 SNHLY and CDR2 FYNNEI come from the germline V gene. The CDR3 runs to 19 residues. The CDR3 protein is CASSDGHYRYKSRANVLTF. The DNA of the CDR3 is TGTGCCAGCAGTGACGGACATTACCGATACAAAAGTCGGGCCAACGTCCTGACTTTC.

This clone was seen a handful of times. CDR3 nucleotides: TGTGCCATCAGTCCATACTACTGTATACAAAGTCGGGCCAACGTCCTGACTTTC. Its protein product is CAISPYYCIQSRANVLTF. The chain combines TRBV10-3 with TRBJ2-6; D remains ambiguous. Looked up from germline, CDR1 is ENHRY and CDR2 is SYGVKD. V lost 5 bases and J 5 bases, leaving 22 bases between the germline ends. The CDR3 is 18 amino acids.

The V gene is TRBV7-6, the J gene TRBJ1-1; 7 bases fit TRBD1. CDR1 and CDR2 from the germline V gene are SGHVS and FNYEAQ. With 1 base clipped from V and 1 base from J, the junction kept 0 bases outside the gene matches. The CDR3 spans 14 residues. The DNA for the CDR3 is TGTGCCAGCAGCTTAGACAGGGGGAACACTGAAGCTTTCTTT. Encoded protein: CASSLDRGNTEAFF.

The CDR3, as DNA: TGTGCCAGCAGTGAGGGCAGGGGATGGGACACTGAAGCTTTCTTT. Its protein product is CASSEGRGWDTEAFF. J is TRBJ1-1 and V is TRBV2, with a tentative D call TRBD1 (6 bases). Trimming cost V 3 bases and J 3 bases, with 14 bases left between them. The CDR3 contains 15 residues. The V gene's germline CDR1 is SNHLY and CDR2 FYNNEI. The full variable domain, its missing parts supplied by reference TRBV2 and TRBJ1-1, is EPEVTQTPSHQVTQMGQEVILRCVPISNHLYFYWYRQILGQKVEFLVSFYNNEISEKSEIFDDQFSVERPDGSNFTLKIRSTKLEDSAMYFCASSEGRGWDTEAFFGQGTRLTVV.

In its sample, this clone was seen a few times. This rearrangement joins TRBV30 to TRBJ2-3; D may be TRBD1 (6 bases). The V end lost 0 bases, the J end lost 3 bases, and 7 bases lay between the germline ends. Germline V gives CDR1 GTSNPN, CDR2 SVGIG (reference sequence). The CDR3 is 13 amino acids. CDR3 residues: CAWSVQGTDTQYF. The CDR3 DNA reads TGTGCCTGGAGTGTGCAGGGGACAGATACGCAGTATTTT. Filled out from reference TRBV30 and TRBJ2-3, the complete variable domain reads SQTIHQWPATLVQPVGSPLSLECTVEGTSNPNLYWYRQAAGRGLQLLFYSVGIGQISSEVPQNLSASRPQDRQFILSSKKLLLSDSGFYLCAWSVQGTDTQYFGPGTRLTVL.

The V and J genes are TRBV5-1 and TRBJ1-6, with 8 bases matching TRBD1. The V segment lost 5 bases and the J segment 9 bases; nucleotides outside the gene matches: 7. CDR1 SGHRS and CDR2 YFSETQ come from the germline V gene. CDR3 length equals 14 residues. The CDR3 DNA reads TGCGCCAGCAGTCTACAGGGGGATGTTTCACCCCTCCACTTT. Amino acids: CASSLQGDVSPLHF.

The V gene is TRBV20-1, the J gene TRBJ2-4; D uncertain. Germline-derived CDR1 and CDR2 are DFQATT and SNEGSKA (reference sequence). Deletions cut 4 bases from V and 0 bases from J, with 1 base between. There are 11 residues in the CDR3. The CDR3 protein is CSATAKNIQYF. The CDR3 coding sequence is TGCAGTGCTACAGCCAAAAACATTCAGTACTTC.

As DNA, the CDR3 is TGTGCCATCAGTGAGGTCAGACATGGCTACACCTTC. This translates into CAISEVRHGYTF. The rearrangement uses TRBV10-3 and TRBJ1-2, with D unclear. The CDR3 runs to 12 residues. V was trimmed by 2 bases and J by 6 bases, leaving 7 bases between them. The V gene's germline CDR1 is ENHRY and CDR2 SYGVKD.

The genes are TRBV28 and TRBJ1-2; no clear D gene. The germline CDR1 and CDR2 sequences are MDHEN and SYDVKM. The V gene lost 7 bases and the J gene lost 0 bases, with 6 bases spanning the gap. This CDR3 region has 12 residues. The CDR3 DNA is TGTGCCAGCACTTCCACTAACTATGGCTACACCTTC. Residues: CASTSTNYGYTF.

This clone was recorded only once. An end of the junction differs from the germline gene, which may be a read error. The V and J genes are TRBV2 and TRBJ1-2; TRBD1 might be the D (6 bases). Germline loops: CDR1 SNHLY, CDR2 FYNNEI. This CDR3 is 12 amino acids long. DNA of the CDR3: TGTGCCCGCAGTGAGGGGGGGGTAGGCTACACCTTC. Amino acids: CARSEGGVGYTF.

This sequence joins TRBV19 and TRBJ1-1; D possibly corresponds to TRBD1 (5 bases). The germline V gene has CDR1 LNHDA and CDR2 SQIVND (reference sequence). With 5 bases removed from V and 2 bases from J, the gap between germline ends came to 15 bases. The length of the CDR3 is 15 residues. The CDR3 spells CASSAERGPNTEAFF. The CDR3, as DNA: TGTGCCAGTAGTGCAGAAAGGGGACCCAACACTGAAGCTTTCTTT.

This chain connects TRBV7-7 to TRBJ2-1; D is uncertain. Germline CDR1 is SSHAT and CDR2 is FNYEAQ (reference sequence). The CDR3 runs 13 residues. With 1 base removed from V and 10 bases from J, the gap between germline ends came to 11 bases. CDR3 protein: CASSLDSGREQFF. The CDR3 DNA reads TGTGCCAGCAGCTTAGATAGTGGGCGGGAGCAGTTCTTC.

CDR3 sequence: CASSGTITDTQYF. The CDR3 DNA follows: TGCGCCAGCAGCGGGACTATCACAGATACGCAGTATTTT. The chain uses TRBV5-1 and TRBJ2-3; 7 bases line up with TRBD2. V shed 4 bases, J shed 2 bases, and the junction held 1 base outside the gene matches. CDR3 length: 13 amino acids. CDR1 SGHRS and CDR2 YFSETQ come from the germline V gene. Supplemented by reference TRBV5-1 and TRBJ2-3, the full variable domain reads KAGVTQTPRYLIKTRGQQVTLSCSPISGHRSVSWYQQTPGQGLQFLFEYFSETQRNKGNFPGRFSGRQFSNSRSEMNVSTLELGDSALYLCASSGTITDTQYFGPGTRLTVL.

This chain joins TRBV18 and TRBJ2-5; D gene unclear. The germline gives CDR1 KGHSH, CDR2 LQKENI. The CDR3 contains 12 residues. Trimming cost V 2 bases and J 0 bases, with 1 base left between them. CDR3 sequence (DNA): TGTGCCAGCTCACCAAACCAAGAGACCCAGTACTTC. Translated, it gives CASSPNQETQYF.

The CDR3 is CAISEIGWAKNIQYF. DNA of the CDR3: TGTGCCATCAGTGAGATAGGGTGGGCCAAAAACATTCAGTACTTC. V usage is TRBV10-3 and J usage is TRBJ2-4; unclear D gene. V was clipped by 2 bases and J by 1 base, with 9 bases between them. The germline V gene encodes CDR1 ENHRY and CDR2 SYGVKD. The CDR3 length is 15 residues.

This clone appeared a single time. The chain has TRBV2 and TRBJ1-2, with 10 bases identical to TRBD1. Germline V lookup: CDR1 SNHLY, CDR2 FYNNEI. J gave up 8 bases and V 2 bases, and 5 bases lay outside the gene matches. The CDR3 has 14 amino acids. This chain's CDR3 is CASSERQGAPGYTF. CDR3 DNA sequence: TGTGCCAGCAGTGAACGACAGGGGGCGCCCGGCTACACCTTC.

CDR3: CASSLTGGSYNEQFF. In DNA, the CDR3 is TGTGCCAGCAGCTTAACAGGGGGCTCCTACAATGAGCAGTTCTTC. The chain is built from TRBV7-3 and TRBJ2-1; TRBD1 might be the D (6 bases). There are 15 residues in the CDR3. Trimming cost V 0 bases and J 0 bases, with 6 bases left between them. The germline V gene encodes CDR1 SGHTA and CDR2 FQGTGA.

The rearrangement uses TRBV11-2 and TRBJ2-6; D call uncertain. The V and J ends lost 4 bases and 5 bases respectively, with 6 bases between them. Germline lookup yields CDR1 SGHAT and CDR2 FQNNGV. The CDR3 runs 13 residues. The CDR3 nucleotides read TGTGCCAGCAGCTCGAGATGGGCCAACGTCCTGACTTTC. Its protein product is CASSSRWANVLTF.

The V gene is TRBV5-1, the J gene TRBJ1-1; D remains ambiguous. The CDR3 runs to 13 residues. Trimming shortened V by 0 bases and J by 1 base, and 4 bases separated the two germline ends. Germline values: CDR1 SGHRS, CDR2 YFSETQ. The CDR3 sequence: CASSLDRNTEAFF. DNA for the CDR3: TGCGCCAGCAGCTTGGACAGGAACACTGAAGCTTTCTTT.

The chain is built from TRBV2 and TRBJ2-7, with D perhaps matching TRBD2 (6 bases). The CDR3 contains 14 residues. Per the germline V gene, CDR1 is SNHLY and CDR2 is FYNNEI. V dropped 5 bases and J dropped 3 bases, with 14 bases sitting between them. The DNA of the CDR3 is TGTGCCAGCAGTTTGGGGGACTCCCTCTACGAGCAGTACTTC. Its translation is CASSLGDSLYEQYF.

J is TRBJ1-4 and V is TRBV5-4, with unresolved D. The V end lost 2 bases, the J end lost 3 bases, and 11 bases lay between the germline ends. Germline V gives CDR1 SGHNT, CDR2 YYREEE (reference sequence). The CDR3 is made up of 15 amino acids. The CDR3 sequence: CASSFPEEANEKLFF. CDR3 sequence (DNA): TGTGCCAGCAGCTTTCCCGAGGAGGCTAATGAAAAACTGTTTTTT.

The chain is built from TRBV4-1 and TRBJ2-6; D is unclear. Germline-derived CDR1 and CDR2 are MGHRA and YSYEKL. The CDR3 extends over 18 amino acids. The ends were cut back, 5 bases at V and 5 bases at J, with 22 bases in the middle. The CDR3, as DNA: TGCGCCAGCAGCTTTGTTGCTAGACCACAAAGTCGGGCCAACGTCCTGACTTTC. As protein: CASSFVARPQSRANVLTF.

The chain couples TRBV7-9 to TRBJ2-3, with a possible D match to TRBD2 (5 bases). The length of the CDR3 is 14 residues. V was trimmed by 0 bases and J by 5 bases, leaving 9 bases between them. CDR1 is SEHNR, CDR2 FQNEAQ, per germline (reference sequence). The CDR3 coding sequence is TGTGCCAGCAGCTTAGCCGGGGTAGGAGATACGCAGTATTTT. Encoded protein: CASSLAGVGDTQYF.

J is TRBJ1-2 and V is TRBV4-1, with D possibly matching TRBD1 (5 bases). V was clipped by 5 bases and J by 2 bases, with 21 bases between them. This CDR3 is 17 amino acids long. The germline V gene encodes CDR1 MGHRA and CDR2 YSYEKL. CDR3 bases: TGCGCCAGCAGCATGTTTCGGGACTCCTGGGGCAACTATGGCTACACCTTC. This codes for CASSMFRDSWGNYGYTF.

The chain uses TRBV25-1 and TRBJ1-4, with a tentative D call TRBD1 (5 bases). V lost 2 bases to trimming and J lost 8 bases, with 12 bases between them. From germline, CDR1 is MGHDK and CDR2 SYGVNS. The CDR3 runs to 14 residues. The CDR3 sequence: CASSEQGVQEKLFF. The DNA of the CDR3 is TGTGCCAGCAGTGAACAGGGAGTCCAGGAAAAACTGTTTTTT.